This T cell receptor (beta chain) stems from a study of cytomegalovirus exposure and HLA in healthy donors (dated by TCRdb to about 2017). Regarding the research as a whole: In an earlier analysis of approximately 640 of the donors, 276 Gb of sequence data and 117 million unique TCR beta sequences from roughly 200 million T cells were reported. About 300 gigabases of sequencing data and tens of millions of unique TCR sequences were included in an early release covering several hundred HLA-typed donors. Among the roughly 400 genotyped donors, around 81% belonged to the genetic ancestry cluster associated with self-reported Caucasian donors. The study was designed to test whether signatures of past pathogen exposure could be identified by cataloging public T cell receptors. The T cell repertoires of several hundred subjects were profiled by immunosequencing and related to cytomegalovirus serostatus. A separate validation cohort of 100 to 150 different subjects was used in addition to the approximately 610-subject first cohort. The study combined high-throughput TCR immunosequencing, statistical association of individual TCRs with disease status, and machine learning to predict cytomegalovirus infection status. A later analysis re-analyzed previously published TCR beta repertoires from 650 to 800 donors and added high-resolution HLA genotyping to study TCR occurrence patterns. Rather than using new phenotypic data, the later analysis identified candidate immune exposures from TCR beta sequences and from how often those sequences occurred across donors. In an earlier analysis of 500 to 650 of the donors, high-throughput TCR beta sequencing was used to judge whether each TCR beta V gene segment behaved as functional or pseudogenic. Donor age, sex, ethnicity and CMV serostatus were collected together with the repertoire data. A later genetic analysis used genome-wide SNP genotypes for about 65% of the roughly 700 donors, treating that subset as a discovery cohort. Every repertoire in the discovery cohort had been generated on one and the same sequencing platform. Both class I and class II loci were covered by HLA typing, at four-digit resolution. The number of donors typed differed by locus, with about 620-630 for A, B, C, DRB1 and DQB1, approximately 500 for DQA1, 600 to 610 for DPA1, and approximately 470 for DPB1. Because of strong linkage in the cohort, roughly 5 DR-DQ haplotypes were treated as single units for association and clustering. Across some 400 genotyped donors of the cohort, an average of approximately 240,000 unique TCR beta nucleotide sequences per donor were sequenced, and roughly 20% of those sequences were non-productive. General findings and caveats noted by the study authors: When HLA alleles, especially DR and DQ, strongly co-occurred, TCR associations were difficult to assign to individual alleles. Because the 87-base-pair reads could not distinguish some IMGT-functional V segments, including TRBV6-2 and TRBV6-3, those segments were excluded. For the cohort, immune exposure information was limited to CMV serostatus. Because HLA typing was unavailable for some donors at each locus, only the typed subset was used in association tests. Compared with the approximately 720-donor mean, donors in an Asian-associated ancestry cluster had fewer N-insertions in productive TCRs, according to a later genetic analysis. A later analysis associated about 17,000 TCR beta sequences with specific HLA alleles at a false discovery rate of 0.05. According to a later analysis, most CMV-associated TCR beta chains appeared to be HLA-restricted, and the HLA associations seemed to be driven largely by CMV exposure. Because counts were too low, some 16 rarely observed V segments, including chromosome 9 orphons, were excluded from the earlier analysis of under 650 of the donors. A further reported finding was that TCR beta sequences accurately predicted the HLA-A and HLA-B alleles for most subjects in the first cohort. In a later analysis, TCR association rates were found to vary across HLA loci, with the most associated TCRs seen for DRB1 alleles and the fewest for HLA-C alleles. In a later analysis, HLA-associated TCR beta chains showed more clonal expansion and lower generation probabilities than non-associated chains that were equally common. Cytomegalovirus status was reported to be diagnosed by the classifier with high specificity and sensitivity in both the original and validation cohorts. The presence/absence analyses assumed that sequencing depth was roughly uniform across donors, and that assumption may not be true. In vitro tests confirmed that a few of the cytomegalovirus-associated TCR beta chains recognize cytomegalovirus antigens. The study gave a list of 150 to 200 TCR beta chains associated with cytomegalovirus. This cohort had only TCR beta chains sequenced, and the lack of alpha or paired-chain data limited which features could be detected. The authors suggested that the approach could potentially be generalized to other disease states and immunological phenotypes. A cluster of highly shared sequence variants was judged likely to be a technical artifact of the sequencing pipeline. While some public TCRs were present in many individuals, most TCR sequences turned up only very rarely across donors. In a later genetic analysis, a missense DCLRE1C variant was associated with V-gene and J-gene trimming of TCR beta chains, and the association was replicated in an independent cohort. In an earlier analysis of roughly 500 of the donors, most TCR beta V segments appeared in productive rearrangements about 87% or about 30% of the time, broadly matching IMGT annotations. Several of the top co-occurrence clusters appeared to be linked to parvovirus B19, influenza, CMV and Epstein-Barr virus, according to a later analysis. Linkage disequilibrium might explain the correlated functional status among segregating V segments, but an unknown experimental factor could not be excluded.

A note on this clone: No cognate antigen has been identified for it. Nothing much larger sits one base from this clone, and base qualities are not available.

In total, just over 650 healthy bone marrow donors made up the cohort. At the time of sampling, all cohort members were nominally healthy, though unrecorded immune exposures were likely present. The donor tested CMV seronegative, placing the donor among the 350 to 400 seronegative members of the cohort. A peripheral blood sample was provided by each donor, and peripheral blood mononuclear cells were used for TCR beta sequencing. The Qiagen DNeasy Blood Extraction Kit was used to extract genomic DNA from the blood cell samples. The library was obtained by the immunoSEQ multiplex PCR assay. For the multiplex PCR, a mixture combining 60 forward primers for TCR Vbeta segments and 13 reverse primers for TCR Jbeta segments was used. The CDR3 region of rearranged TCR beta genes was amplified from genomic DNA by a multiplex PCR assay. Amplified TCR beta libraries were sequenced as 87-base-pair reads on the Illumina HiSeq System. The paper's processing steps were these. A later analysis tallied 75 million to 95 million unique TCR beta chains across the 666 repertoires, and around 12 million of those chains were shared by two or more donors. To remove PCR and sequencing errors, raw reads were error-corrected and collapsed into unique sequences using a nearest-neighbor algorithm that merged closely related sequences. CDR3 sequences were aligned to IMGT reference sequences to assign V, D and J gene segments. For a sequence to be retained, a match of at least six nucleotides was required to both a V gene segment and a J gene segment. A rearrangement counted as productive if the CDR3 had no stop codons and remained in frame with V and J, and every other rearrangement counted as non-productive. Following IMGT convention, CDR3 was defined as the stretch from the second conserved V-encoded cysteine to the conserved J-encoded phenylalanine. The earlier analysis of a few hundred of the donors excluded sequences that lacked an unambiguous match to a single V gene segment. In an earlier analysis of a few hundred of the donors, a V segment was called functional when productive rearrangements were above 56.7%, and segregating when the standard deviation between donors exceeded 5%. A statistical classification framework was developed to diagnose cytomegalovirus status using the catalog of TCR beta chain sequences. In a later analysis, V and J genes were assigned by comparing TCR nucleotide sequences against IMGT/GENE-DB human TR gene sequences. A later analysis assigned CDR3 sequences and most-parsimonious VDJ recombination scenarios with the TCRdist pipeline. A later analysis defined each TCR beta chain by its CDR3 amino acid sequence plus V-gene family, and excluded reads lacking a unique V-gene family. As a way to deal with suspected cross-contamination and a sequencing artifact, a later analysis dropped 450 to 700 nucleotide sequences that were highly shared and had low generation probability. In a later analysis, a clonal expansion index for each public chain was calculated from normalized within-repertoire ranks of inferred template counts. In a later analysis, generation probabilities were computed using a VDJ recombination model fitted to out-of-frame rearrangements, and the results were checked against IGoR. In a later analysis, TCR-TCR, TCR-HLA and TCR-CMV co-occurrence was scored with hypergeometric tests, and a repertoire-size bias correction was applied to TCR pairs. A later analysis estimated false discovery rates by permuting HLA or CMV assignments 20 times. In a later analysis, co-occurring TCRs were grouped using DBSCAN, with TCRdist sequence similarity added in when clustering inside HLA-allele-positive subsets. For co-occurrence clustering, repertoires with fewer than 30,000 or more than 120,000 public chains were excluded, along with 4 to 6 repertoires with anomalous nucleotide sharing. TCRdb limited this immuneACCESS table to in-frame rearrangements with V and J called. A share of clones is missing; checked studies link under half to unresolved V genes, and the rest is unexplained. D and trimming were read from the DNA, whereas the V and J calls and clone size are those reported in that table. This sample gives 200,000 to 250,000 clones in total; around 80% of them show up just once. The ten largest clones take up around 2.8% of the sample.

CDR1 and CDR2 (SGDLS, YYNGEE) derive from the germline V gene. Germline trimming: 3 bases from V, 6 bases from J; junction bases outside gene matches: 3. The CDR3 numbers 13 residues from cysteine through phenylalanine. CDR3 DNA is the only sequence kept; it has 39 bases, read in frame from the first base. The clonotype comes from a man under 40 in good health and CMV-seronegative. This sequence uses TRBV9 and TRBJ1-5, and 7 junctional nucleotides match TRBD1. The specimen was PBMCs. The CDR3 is CASSGQGGQPQHF. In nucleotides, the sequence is TGTGCCAGCAGCGGACAGGGTGGTCAGCCCCAGCATTTT.